This T cell receptor beta chain was observed in a study of regulatory T cells in long-lasting Graves disease. Looking at the study overall: Antithyroid drugs had been taken by newly diagnosed Graves' patients for under 3 months.

Notes on this clonotype: The antigen is not known.

The CDR3 is 16 residues long. The germline V gene has CDR1 MDHEN and CDR2 SYDVKM. Trimming left V 3 bases short and J 4 bases short, with 18 bases between. General observations from the study: Favored gene segments in persistent disease were TRBV28, TRBJ1-2 and TRBJ2-5.

Time point indicated: newly diagnosed GD, antithyroid drugs for less than 3 months. After RNA was extracted from PBMCs, the TCR library was made from it. The patients were enrolled through endocrinology in Xi'an, China. CDR3 regions were amplified by Arm-PCR using iRepertoire HTBI primers to build TCR beta libraries. TCRdb itself ran the multiplex PCR reads through MiXCR, one entry per CDR3 protein. The sample holds approximately 470,000 distinct CDR3 sequences, about a sixth seen once. This same sample was also part of a study on T cells in Graves' hyperthyroidism and ophthalmopathy. Per that study: HTBI primers were employed in a first-round RT-PCR of the TCR CDR3.

The clonotype was recovered from a man aged 40-49 years with Graves disease. The chain has TRBV28 and TRBJ1-2, with D tentatively TRBD1 (5 bases). The sequencing used peripheral blood mononuclear cells (PBMCs), collected at new diagnosis, from a patient treated with antithyroid drugs. In DNA, the CDR3 is TGTGCCAGCAGTTTTTCCGCTCTGAGGGGCAGCTATGGCTACACCTTC. Residues: CASSFSALRGSYGYTF.